Below are 14 T cell receptor beta chains sequenced from a single sample in a study of shared clonotypes between healthy human individuals. TCRdb's table, derived via immunoSEQ multiplex PCR, lists solely in-frame clones and lacks some. Of around 1.1 million clones listed, around 78% are singletons. The sequencing input was memory CD4+ T cells from PBMCs. Subset described: CD45RA-negative fraction. The receptors here all came from a man aged 18 to 35 in good health. Some clones in this sample may be carry-over from other donors' samples.

The chain has TRBV10-1 and TRBJ2-3, with D possibly TRBD1 on 6 matching bases. V shed 3 bases and J shed 2 bases, with 12 bases lying between them. There are 15 residues in the CDR3. Germline loops: CDR1 WNHNN, CDR2 SYGVQD (reference sequence). For the CDR3, the DNA is TGCGCCAGCAGTGACCCTACAGGGTCCACAGATACGCAGTATTTT. It encodes CASSDPTGSTDTQYF.

This clone is a singleton in its sample. Given a far larger clone just one base away, this is likely a sequencing read error. The chain has TRBV7-9 and TRBJ1-4; TRBD1 matches at 10 bases. Per germline, CDR1 SEHNR and CDR2 FQNEAQ (reference sequence). The CDR3 extends over 15 amino acids. The CDR3 region is CATTPTGGVGEKLLF. In nucleotides, the CDR3 is TGTGCCACCACACCGACAGGGGGCGTTGGAGAAAAACTGCTTTTT.

The chain employs TRBV5-1 and TRBJ2-3; tentatively, D is TRBD2 (5 bases). This CDR3 has 15 residues. Trimming stripped 0 bases from V and 1 base from J, with 9 bases between. In germline, CDR1 is SGHRS, CDR2 YFSETQ. CDR3 sequence (DNA): TGCGCCAGCAGCTTGGGTCGGGAAGGCACAGATACGCAGTATTTT. This sequence encodes CASSLGREGTDTQYF.

The chain is built from TRBV4-1 and TRBJ2-3; the match to TRBD2 covers 12 bases. Germline V gene data show CDR1 as MGHRA and CDR2 as YSYEKL. V gave up 3 bases and J gave up 11 bases; unmatched junction bases: 12. The CDR3 spans 16 residues. The CDR3 bases are TGCGCCAGCAGCCACGGAGCTAGCGGGAGGGCCCGGGAGCAGTATTTT. It translates to CASSHGASGRAREQYF.

The chain recombines TRBV18 with TRBJ2-4; TRBD2 matches 10 bases. V trimming: 3 bases; J trimming: 4 bases; junction bases outside the gene matches: 3. The CDR3 is 15 amino acids. The germline CDR1 and CDR2 sequences are KGHSH and LQKENI. The CDR3 coding sequence is TGTGCCAGCTCACCCGAGACTAGCGGGAAAAACATTCAGTACTTC. This codes for CASSPETSGKNIQYF.

The rearrangement joins TRBV9 to TRBJ2-7; 8 bases map to TRBD1. The germline V gene has CDR1 SGDLS and CDR2 YYNGEE. V shed 1 base and J 2 bases; nucleotides not matched to a gene: 5. The CDR3 contains 15 residues. The CDR3 coding sequence is TGTGCCAGCAGCGTATTCGGACAGGGACCCTACGAGCAGTACTTC. Translation: CASSVFGQGPYEQYF.

In this sample, this clone turned up once. This chain joins TRBV5-1 and TRBJ2-5, with 8 bases matching TRBD2. After removal of 7 bases from V and 4 bases from J, the junction contained 6 bases not matched to a gene. Germline V gene data show CDR1 as SGHRS and CDR2 as YFSETQ. The CDR3 sequence is 13 residues long. The CDR3 spells CASRAAGGETQYF. The CDR3 DNA reads as TGCGCCAGCCGTGCTGCGGGGGGAGAGACCCAGTACTTC.

This chain uses TRBV9 with TRBJ2-1, with D maybe TRBD1 (5 bases). V was shortened by 1 base and J by 5 bases, with 13 bases between the two germline ends. CDR3 length equals 15 residues. The germline CDR1 and CDR2 sequences are SGDLS and YYNGEE. CDR3 in amino acids: CASSVTPRGNNEQFF. In DNA form, the CDR3 reads TGTGCCAGCAGCGTAACGCCTAGGGGAAACAATGAGCAGTTCTTC. The complete variable domain, with remaining parts taken from reference TRBV9 and TRBJ2-1, reads DSGVTQTPKHLITATGQRVTLRCSPRSGDLSVYWYQQSLDQGLQFLIQYYNGEERAKGNILERFSAQQFPDLHSELNLSSLELGDSALYFCASSVTPRGNNEQFFGPGTRLTVL.

Only a few counts were recorded for this clone. The same CDR3 also results from other DNA sequences found in this sample. The chain is built from TRBV5-8 and TRBJ2-7; D gene uncertain. CDR1 SGHTS and CDR2 YDEGEE come from the germline V gene. The V gene lost 4 bases and the J gene lost 4 bases, with 3 bases spanning the gap. The CDR3 runs to 10 residues. The CDR3 here is CASSLYEQYF. CDR3 coding DNA: TGTGCCAGCAGCCTGTACGAGCAGTACTTC.

The chain couples TRBV9 to TRBJ2-7; TRBD2 agrees at 7 bases. Losses at the gene ends were 3 bases for V and 2 bases for J; bases not matched to a gene: 11. This CDR3 region has 16 residues. From germline, CDR1 is SGDLS and CDR2 YYNGEE. The CDR3 sequence: CASSATSGTDPYEQYF. The CDR3 nucleotides read TGTGCCAGCAGCGCCACGAGCGGGACCGATCCCTACGAGCAGTACTTC. Complete variable domain (other parts from reference TRBV9 and TRBJ2-7): DSGVTQTPKHLITATGQRVTLRCSPRSGDLSVYWYQQSLDQGLQFLIQYYNGEERAKGNILERFSAQQFPDLHSELNLSSLELGDSALYFCASSATSGTDPYEQYFGPGTRLTVT.

The chain is built from TRBV29-1 and TRBJ2-1; D is ambiguous. Germline assignment: CDR1 SQVTM and CDR2 ANQGSEA. The V end was cut by 4 bases, the J end by 8 bases, with 15 bases between. The CDR3 sequence is 13 residues long. DNA of the CDR3: TGCAGCGTTGGATACCTTAACGTGGATGAGCAGTTCTTC. The encoded protein is CSVGYLNVDEQFF.

The chain joins TRBV7-3 to TRBJ2-1; D gene ambiguous. Trimming left V 5 bases short and J 0 bases short, with 8 bases between. In germline, CDR1 is SGHTA, CDR2 FQGTGA. CDR3 length: 14 residues. The DNA for the CDR3 is TGTGCCAGCAGCCCACAGAGCTCCTACAATGAGCAGTTCTTC. Translating gives CASSPQSSYNEQFF.

The chain is built from TRBV19 and TRBJ1-2, with 10 bases that match TRBD1. Trimming removed 7 bases from V and 8 bases from J; junction bases left unmatched: 13. The length of the CDR3 is 15 residues. Germline CDR1 LNHDA, CDR2 SQIVND (reference sequence). The CDR3 reads CASKKTGQGSQGYTF. CDR3 nucleotide sequence: TGTGCCAGTAAGAAGACGGGACAGGGGTCGCAGGGCTACACCTTC.

The CDR3 protein is CASSGFRGGFNEQYF. CDR3 bases: TGTGCCAGCAGTGGCTTTCGGGGGGGGTTCAACGAGCAGTACTTC. This chain connects TRBV6-1 to TRBJ2-7, with 8 bases lining up with TRBD2. The CDR3 totals 15 residues. The germline V gene encodes CDR1 MNHNS and CDR2 SASEGT. The ends lost 4 bases at V and 5 bases at J; junction bases unmatched: 10.